The rows below give T cell receptor beta chains drawn from one sample of a study of molecular identifiers for immune sequencing clone quantification. One entry per CDR3 protein results from TCRdb running MiXCR on the PCR reads. The sample contains hundreds of thousands of distinct CDR3 sequences, just under 20% of which appear only once. Sequencing used naive CD8+ T cells from blood, with Jurkat cell RNA spiked in. Receptors originate from a human donor in good health. Some libraries in this study had Jurkat cell RNA spiked in. The CDR3 runs from the conserved cysteine through the conserved F or W. The D gene is left open where the match is weak. The size field is filled for only some rows; it gives once, few, many or a size class.

V	D	J	size	DNA	CDR3
TRBV28	TRBD2	TRBJ2-7	many	TGTGCCAGCGGTTTGGGATGGACTAGCGGCCTCTACGAGCAGTACTTC	CASGLGWTSGLYEQYF
TRBV11-2	NA	TRBJ1-2	NA	TGTGCCAGCAGCACAAGGGGCTATGGCTACACCTTC	CASSTRGYGYTF
TRBV6-2/TRBV6-3	TRBD2	TRBJ2-1	NA	TGTGCCAGCAGTTACCGGGCTAGCGGTTACAATGAGCAGTTCTTC	CASSYRASGYNEQFF
TRBV6-2/TRBV6-3	NA	TRBJ1-4	few	TGTGCCAGCAGAAAAGAAAACAGGAGAAATGAAAAACTGTTTTTT	CASRKENRRNEKLFF
TRBV4-3	NA	TRBJ2-1	few	TGCGCCAGCAGCAAGGGCGGGCCCTTAGAGCAGTTCTTC	CASSKGGPLEQFF
TRBV9	NA	TRBJ1-1	many	TGTGCCAGCAGCGTAGTAGGGGGAGTTACTGAAGCTTTCTTT	CASSVVGGVTEAFF
TRBV19	NA	TRBJ2-1	NA	TGTGCCAGTAGTATTGCGGCGGTCCGAGAGAATGGTGAGCAGTTCTTC	CASSIAAVRENGEQFF
TRBV28	NA	TRBJ2-2	NA	TGTGCCAGCAGCCGCGCCGGGGAGCTGTTTTTT	CASSRAGELFF
TRBV5-4	TRBD1	TRBJ2-3	NA	TGTGCCAGCAGCGGCGGGACAGGGGACGCAGATACGCAGTATTTT	CASSGGTGDADTQYF
TRBV29-1	NA	TRBJ2-1	few	TGCAGCGTTGAAGATGGGTACAATGAGCAGTTCTTC	CSVEDGYNEQFF
TRBV19	NA	TRBJ2-7	many	TGTGCCAGTAGTACTGCGACAGTTGCCTACGAGCAGTACTTC	CASSTATVAYEQYF
TRBV7-2	TRBD1	TRBJ2-7	many	TGTGCCAGCAGCCCACAGACAGGGCCTCAGGAGCAGTACTTC	CASSPQTGPQEQYF
TRBV12-3/TRBV12-4	TRBD1	TRBJ1-1	many	TGTGCCAGCCGGACAGGGAGAGGCACTGAAGCTTTCTTT	CASRTGRGTEAFF
TRBV7-6	TRBD2	TRBJ2-1	NA	TGTGCCAGCAGCTTCACGGGACTAGGGAATGAGCAGTTCTTC	CASSFTGLGNEQFF
TRBV6-4	TRBD2	TRBJ2-2	many	TGTGCCAGCAGTGACTCTGGGCTAGCGGGGAGTTTATCCGGGGAGCTGTTTTTT	CASSDSGLAGSLSGELFF
TRBV19	TRBD1	TRBJ2-7	NA	TGTGCCAGTAGTAACGGGACAGGCGCCCACGAGCAGTACTTC	CASSNGTGAHEQYF
TRBV20-1	NA	TRBJ1-1	many	TGCAGTGCTAGTATCGGGGTACCTGAAGCTTTCTTT	CSASIGVPEAFF
TRBV27	TRBD1	TRBJ2-7	NA	TGTGCCAGCAGTCTATACGGACAGGGGGCCGAGCAGTACTTC	CASSLYGQGAEQYF
TRBV6-2/TRBV6-3	NA	TRBJ2-7	few	TGTGCCAGCAGTTACCCCGACAACCCGGTCGGGTACGAGCAGTACTTC	CASSYPDNPVGYEQYF
TRBV20-1	TRBD1	TRBJ2-7	many	TGCAGTGCTAGCGCCGGACAGGCAGTTATGGACGAGCAGTACTTC	CSASAGQAVMDEQYF
TRBV19	TRBD1	TRBJ2-5	NA	TGTGCCAGTAGTACCGATGACAGGGCGCCAGAGACCCAGTACTTC	CASSTDDRAPETQYF
TRBV19	TRBD2	TRBJ2-1	NA	TGTGCCAGTAGTGTCGATAGCGGGAGAGGCCACAATGAGCCGTTCTTC	CASSVDSGRGHNEPFF
TRBV12-3/TRBV12-4	NA	TRBJ1-1	many	TGTGCCAGCAGTTTACTGGGTGCCCAGGAAGCTTTCTTT	CASSLLGAQEAFF
TRBV7-3	NA	TRBJ2-2	few	TGTGCCAGCAGCTTGATCCGCGGGGAGCTGTTTTTT	CASSLIRGELFF
TRBV6-5	NA	TRBJ2-7	many	TGTGCCAGCAGTCCCGGCAGGGGGGCCTACGAGCAGTACTTC	CASSPGRGAYEQYF
TRBV19	NA	TRBJ1-3	many	TGTGCCACCTCCATGGGGTCCTCTGGAAACACCATATATTTT	CATSMGSSGNTIYF
TRBV3-1	NA	TRBJ2-7	NA	TGTGCCAGCAGCCATTGGGGGTTAGAGCGGTACTTC	CASSHWGLERYF
TRBV7-9	TRBD1	TRBJ2-7	many	TGTGCCAGCAGCCATATGACAGGGGCGGGCAACGAGCAGTACTTC	CASSHMTGAGNEQYF
TRBV6-2/TRBV6-3	TRBD2	TRBJ2-7	NA	TGTGCCAGCAGTTACGAGGGGTCGGGGGGGCCGTACGAGCAGTACTTC	CASSYEGSGGPYEQYF
TRBV27	TRBD2	TRBJ2-7	many	TGTGCCAGCAGCCCATTGACTCGGACTAGCGGGGGCTCCTACGAGCAGTACTTC	CASSPLTRTSGGSYEQYF
TRBV24-1	NA	TRBJ2-2	many	TGTGCCACCAGTGATTCTGGGGTCTCCGGGGAGCTGTTTTTT	CATSDSGVSGELFF
TRBV5-1	NA	TRBJ1-1	many	TGCGCCAGCAGCTTGGGATCGGGGGCCACTGAAGCTTTCTTT	CASSLGSGATEAFF
TRBV28	TRBD1	TRBJ2-2	many	TGTGCCAGCAGTTCAAGGGACAGGGGGAGACCCGGGGAGCTGTTTTTT	CASSSRDRGRPGELFF
TRBV30	NA	TRBJ1-1	few	TGTGCCTGGAGTACGACGGACGGCACTGAAGCTTTCTTT	CAWSTTDGTEAFF
TRBV30	NA	TRBJ2-2	NA	TGTGCCTGGAGTGTCTCGCAGGGTGCGGAGCTGTTTTTT	CAWSVSQGAELFF
TRBV7-9	TRBD2	TRBJ2-7	few	TGTGCCAGCAGCGGACCGGGACTAGCGGGACTTTACGAGCAGTACTTC	CASSGPGLAGLYEQYF
TRBV9	TRBD1	TRBJ1-1	many	TGTGCCAGCAGCGGGACCGCAGGGGGCACTGAAGCTTTCTTT	CASSGTAGGTEAFF
TRBV12-3/TRBV12-4	NA	TRBJ2-5	NA	TGTGCCAGCAGTTTAGGGGGCAGCTCCTACAATGAGCAGTACTTC	CASSLGGSSYNEQYF
TRBV5-4	TRBD1	TRBJ2-7	many	TGTGCCAGCAGCCCGTTCGACAGGGTCGACGAGCAGTACTTC	CASSPFDRVDEQYF
TRBV11-2	NA	TRBJ1-5	NA	TGTGCTAGCAGCTCCCTCTGGACAGATACGCAGCATTTT	CASSSLWTDTQHF
TRBV6-2/TRBV6-3	NA	TRBJ1-5	many	TGTGCCAGCAGTTCGACAGTTAATAGCAATCAGCCCCAGCATTTT	CASSSTVNSNQPQHF
TRBV14	NA	TRBJ1-2	NA	TGTGCCAGCAGTCAAGATAGCGGGGGTCCTAACTATGGCTACACCTTC	CASSQDSGGPNYGYTF
TRBV7-8	TRBD1	TRBJ2-5	many	TGTGCCTCTAGTTGGGCAGGGGGCTTCCAAGAGACCCAGTACTTC	CASSWAGGFQETQYF
TRBV19	NA	TRBJ2-2	once	TGTGCCAGCCGGGGACGGTCGAGGACCGGGGAGCTGTTTTTT	CASRGRSRTGELFF
TRBV27	NA	TRBJ2-2	NA	TGTGCCAGCTCCGGGAACCCGAACGCCGGGGAGCTGTTTTTT	CASSGNPNAGELFF
TRBV27	NA	TRBJ2-7	many	TGTGCCAGCAGTCCGAATTCAGGCCTCCTCTACGAGCAGTACTTC	CASSPNSGLLYEQYF
TRBV7-9	NA	TRBJ2-3	many	TGTGCCAGCAGCAACTACCTAGCGACAATCACAGATACGCAGTATTTT	CASSNYLATITDTQYF
TRBV19	NA	TRBJ2-5	NA	TGTGCCAGTAGTATAGATCTTGACAGAGAAGAGACCCAGTACTTC	CASSIDLDREETQYF
TRBV5-6	TRBD1	TRBJ2-1	NA	TGTGCCAGCAGCTTACTATGGGACAGGAACGACAATGAGCAGTTCTTC	CASSLLWDRNDNEQFF
TRBV6-1	NA	TRBJ1-5	few	TGTGCCAGCCTTCCCAAGGGCCACTCGACACCATCCAATCAGCCCCAGCATTTT	CASLPKGHSTPSNQPQHF
TRBV5-1	TRBD2	TRBJ2-5	NA	TGCGCCAGCAGCTTGGATGGCGGGGGGGCCCCAGAGACCCAGTACTTC	CASSLDGGGAPETQYF
TRBV20-1	TRBD1	TRBJ1-5	many	TGCAGTGCTCTTTCACCGGGACAGGGCGTTCAGCCCCAGCATTTT	CSALSPGQGVQPQHF
TRBV4-3	TRBD1	TRBJ1-1	many	TGCGCCAGCAGCCAAGGTACGGGACAGGGGACTGAAGCTTTCTTT	CASSQGTGQGTEAFF
TRBV20-1	TRBD2	TRBJ2-3	NA	TGCAGTGCTAGAGACCCGGGACTAGCGGGGGGCACAGATACGCAGTATTTT	CSARDPGLAGGTDTQYF